Listed below are T cell receptor beta chains from one sample, sequenced in a study of shared clonotypes between healthy human individuals. Clones were read by immunoSEQ multiplex PCR, and TCRdb kept only the in-frame ones, dropping some. Of roughly 2.1 million clones listed, just over 90% are singletons. Sequenced sample: naive CD8+ T cells from PBMCs. These receptors all stem from a man younger than 35 in good health. Some clones in this sample may be carry-over from other donors' samples. Both conserved end residues are part of each CDR3. Fields, in order: CDR3 protein, CDR3 DNA, D gene, V gene, clone size, J gene. The D gene is left open where the match is weak. Expanded clones are given a class, and other clones once, few, many or no size at all.

CDR3 protein: CASSVKSSYNEQFF; CDR3 DNA: TGTGCCAGCAGCGTTAAGAGCTCCTACAATGAGCAGTTCTTC; D gene: -; V gene: TRBV2; clone size: once; J gene: TRBJ2-1
CDR3 protein: CASSPDPGHIYGYTF; CDR3 DNA: TGTGCCAGTAGTCCAGATCCGGGACACATCTATGGCTACACCTTC; D gene: -; V gene: TRBV19; clone size: -; J gene: TRBJ1-2
CDR3 protein: CASSPDGDRRTDTQYF; CDR3 DNA: TGTGCCAGCAGCCCGGACGGGGATAGGAGGACAGATACGCAGTATTTT; D gene: -; V gene: TRBV7-9; clone size: -; J gene: TRBJ2-3
CDR3 protein: CASGDRGEQYF; CDR3 DNA: TGTGCCAGCGGAGATCGGGGCGAGCAGTACTTC; D gene: -; V gene: TRBV28; clone size: -; J gene: TRBJ2-7
CDR3 protein: CASSIGEAYEQYF; CDR3 DNA: TGTGCCAGTAGTATAGGGGAAGCTTACGAGCAGTACTTC; D gene: -; V gene: TRBV19; clone size: once; J gene: TRBJ2-7
CDR3 protein: CASSLVSRTDTQYF; CDR3 DNA: TGTGCCAGCAGCTTGGTGTCACGCACAGATACGCAGTATTTT; D gene: -; V gene: TRBV5-8; clone size: -; J gene: TRBJ2-3
CDR3 protein: CGTAMTLGNQPQHF; CDR3 DNA: TGCGGAACCGCAATGACACTGGGCAATCAGCCCCAGCATTTT; D gene: -; V gene: TRBV19; clone size: -; J gene: TRBJ1-5
CDR3 protein: CASKPRALNTEAFF; CDR3 DNA: TGTGCCAGCAAGCCCAGAGCCCTGAACACTGAAGCTTTCTTT; D gene: -; V gene: TRBV27; clone size: once; J gene: TRBJ1-1
CDR3 protein: CASRYRTSGYYEQYF; CDR3 DNA: TGTGCCAGCAGATATCGGACTAGCGGTTACTACGAGCAGTACTTC; D gene: TRBD2; V gene: TRBV6-5; clone size: -; J gene: TRBJ2-7
CDR3 protein: CASSLSGTGGNEQFF; CDR3 DNA: TGTGCCAGCAGTCTTAGCGGGACTGGGGGCAATGAGCAGTTCTTC; D gene: TRBD2; V gene: TRBV27; clone size: -; J gene: TRBJ2-1
CDR3 protein: CAISESGQGNTEAFF; CDR3 DNA: TGTGCCATCAGTGAGTCGGGACAGGGTAACACTGAAGCTTTCTTT; D gene: TRBD1; V gene: TRBV10-3; clone size: -; J gene: TRBJ1-1
CDR3 protein: CAGTNGAPGGYTF; CDR3 DNA: TGTGCCGGCACCAATGGGGCACCGGGTGGCTACACCTTC; D gene: -; V gene: TRBV6-1; clone size: -; J gene: TRBJ1-2
CDR3 protein: CASSHRVSGANVLTF; CDR3 DNA: TGTGCCAGCAGCCATAGAGTCTCTGGGGCCAACGTCCTGACTTTC; D gene: -; V gene: TRBV4-2; clone size: -; J gene: TRBJ2-6
CDR3 protein: CASRPTDRGLRETQYF; CDR3 DNA: TGTGCCAGCAGACCTACCGACAGGGGGCTACGAGAGACCCAGTACTTC; D gene: TRBD1; V gene: TRBV7-9; clone size: once; J gene: TRBJ2-5
CDR3 protein: CASRKYAGGYNEQFF; CDR3 DNA: TGTGCCAGCAGGAAGTACGCGGGAGGGTACAATGAGCAGTTCTTC; D gene: TRBD2; V gene: TRBV27; clone size: -; J gene: TRBJ2-1
CDR3 protein: CASSFPFGTPDEQYF; CDR3 DNA: TGTGCCAGCAGCTTCCCATTCGGGACCCCCGACGAGCAGTACTTC; D gene: -; V gene: TRBV7-8; clone size: -; J gene: TRBJ2-7
CDR3 protein: CATRDRGLGQPQHF; CDR3 DNA: TGTGCCACCCGGGACAGGGGTTTGGGTCAGCCCCAGCATTTT; D gene: TRBD1; V gene: TRBV28; clone size: -; J gene: TRBJ1-5
CDR3 protein: CASLHNYGYTF; CDR3 DNA: TGTGCCAGCCTTCACAACTATGGCTACACCTTC; D gene: -; V gene: TRBV28; clone size: -; J gene: TRBJ1-2
CDR3 protein: CASSKGGRTSGESYEQYF; CDR3 DNA: TGTGCCAGCAGCAAAGGTGGTAGGACTAGCGGGGAAAGCTACGAGCAGTACTTC; D gene: -; V gene: TRBV21-1; clone size: -; J gene: TRBJ2-7
CDR3 protein: CASSIVPGSNQPQHF; CDR3 DNA: TGTGCCAGTAGTATAGTCCCGGGGAGCAATCAGCCCCAGCATTTT; D gene: -; V gene: TRBV19; clone size: -; J gene: TRBJ1-5
CDR3 protein: CASSFVSGANVLTF; CDR3 DNA: TGTGCCAGCAGTTTTGTCTCTGGGGCCAACGTCCTGACTTTC; D gene: -; V gene: TRBV28; clone size: -; J gene: TRBJ2-6
CDR3 protein: CAPAPKETQYF; CDR3 DNA: TGTGCGCCCGCGCCCAAAGAGACCCAGTACTTC; D gene: -; V gene: TRBV21-1; clone size: -; J gene: TRBJ2-5
CDR3 protein: CASSLRQGNNEQYF; CDR3 DNA: TGTGCCAGCAGTTTACGGCAGGGCAATAATGAGCAGTACTTC; D gene: -; V gene: TRBV27; clone size: -; J gene: TRBJ2-7
CDR3 protein: CASSLGGDEQYF; CDR3 DNA: TGTGCCAGCAGCTTAGGGGGGGACGAGCAGTACTTC; D gene: -; V gene: TRBV7-9; clone size: -; J gene: TRBJ2-7
CDR3 protein: CASSLVLGATEAFF; CDR3 DNA: TGTGCCAGCAGCTTAGTGCTGGGGGCCACTGAAGCTTTCTTT; D gene: -; V gene: TRBV7-9; clone size: -; J gene: TRBJ1-1
CDR3 protein: CAWGTVYSNQPQHF; CDR3 DNA: TGTGCCTGGGGGACAGTTTATAGCAATCAGCCCCAGCATTTT; D gene: TRBD1; V gene: TRBV30; clone size: few; J gene: TRBJ1-5
CDR3 protein: CASSLVPRNTGELFF; CDR3 DNA: TGTGCCAGCAGCTTAGTTCCCCGGAACACCGGGGAGCTGTTTTTT; D gene: -; V gene: TRBV7-9; clone size: once; J gene: TRBJ2-2
CDR3 protein: CASSLAPGDRELTFNEQFF; CDR3 DNA: TGTGCCAGCAGCTTAGCGCCCGGGGACAGGGAACTGACCTTCAATGAGCAGTTCTTC; D gene: TRBD1; V gene: TRBV7-6; clone size: -; J gene: TRBJ2-1
CDR3 protein: CASSAQGTRYSYEQYF; CDR3 DNA: TGTGCCAGCAGCGCGCAGGGGACTAGGTACTCCTACGAGCAGTACTTC; D gene: TRBD2; V gene: TRBV9; clone size: -; J gene: TRBJ2-7
CDR3 protein: CASSLRSTDTQYF; CDR3 DNA: TGTGCCAGCAGCTTAAGGTCCACAGATACGCAGTATTTT; D gene: -; V gene: TRBV11-2; clone size: -; J gene: TRBJ2-3
CDR3 protein: CASRHRDRGLLISYNEQFF; CDR3 DNA: TGTGCCAGCAGGCACCGGGACAGGGGACTCCTAATCTCCTACAATGAGCAGTTCTTC; D gene: TRBD1; V gene: TRBV11-2; clone size: -; J gene: TRBJ2-1
CDR3 protein: CASSLGTGSIAGYTF; CDR3 DNA: TGTGCCAGCAGTTTAGGGACAGGATCTATTGCTGGCTACACCTTC; D gene: TRBD1; V gene: TRBV27; clone size: -; J gene: TRBJ1-2
CDR3 protein: CASSRHKKLAGCEQYF; CDR3 DNA: TGTGCCAGCAGCCGCCATAAAAAGCTAGCGGGATGCGAGCAGTACTTC; D gene: TRBD2; V gene: TRBV6-4; clone size: -; J gene: TRBJ2-7
CDR3 protein: CASSPTRQGAVTYEQYF; CDR3 DNA: TGTGCCAGCAGTCCGACTAGACAGGGGGCTGTAACCTACGAGCAGTACTTC; D gene: TRBD1; V gene: TRBV27; clone size: -; J gene: TRBJ2-7
CDR3 protein: CASSQTGGPYEQYF; CDR3 DNA: TGTGCCAGCAGCCAAACAGGGGGCCCCTACGAGCAGTACTTC; D gene: TRBD1; V gene: TRBV6-5; clone size: -; J gene: TRBJ2-7
CDR3 protein: CASSLEDGWAQHF; CDR3 DNA: TGTGCCAGCAGTTTAGAGGACGGGTGGGCCCAGCATTTT; D gene: -; V gene: TRBV28; clone size: -; J gene: TRBJ1-5
CDR3 protein: CASSLFENLKTQYF; CDR3 DNA: TGTGCCAGCAGTTTATTTGAGAACTTAAAGACCCAGTACTTC; D gene: -; V gene: TRBV28; clone size: -; J gene: TRBJ2-5
CDR3 protein: CASSSQTSGRRNEQFF; CDR3 DNA: TGTGCCAGCAGCTCCCAAACTAGCGGGAGAAGAAATGAGCAGTTCTTC; D gene: TRBD2; V gene: TRBV7-9; clone size: -; J gene: TRBJ2-1
CDR3 protein: CASSEQASGRVFSYNEQFF; CDR3 DNA: TGTGCCAGCAGTGAACAGGCTAGCGGGAGGGTATTCTCCTACAATGAGCAGTTCTTC; D gene: TRBD2; V gene: TRBV2; clone size: -; J gene: TRBJ2-1
CDR3 protein: CASSWSGTPFYGYTF; CDR3 DNA: TGTGCCAGCAGTTGGTCGGGAACCCCTTTTTATGGCTACACCTTC; D gene: -; V gene: TRBV27; clone size: -; J gene: TRBJ1-2
CDR3 protein: CAISEGNTEAFF; CDR3 DNA: TGTGCCATCAGTGAGGGCAACACTGAAGCTTTCTTT; D gene: -; V gene: TRBV10-3; clone size: -; J gene: TRBJ1-1
CDR3 protein: CASSLALGEEAFF; CDR3 DNA: TGTGCCAGCAGCTTAGCGCTAGGGGAAGAAGCTTTCTTT; D gene: -; V gene: TRBV7-6; clone size: -; J gene: TRBJ1-1
CDR3 protein: CASSHDVFYGYTF; CDR3 DNA: TGTGCCAGCAGCCATGACGTCTTCTATGGCTACACCTTC; D gene: -; V gene: TRBV28; clone size: -; J gene: TRBJ1-2
CDR3 protein: CASSQGTGRNEQFF; CDR3 DNA: TGCGCCAGCAGCCAAGGGACAGGTCGTAATGAGCAGTTCTTC; D gene: TRBD1; V gene: TRBV4-1; clone size: -; J gene: TRBJ2-1
CDR3 protein: CSVGPRDRDDYGYTF; CDR3 DNA: TGCAGCGTTGGCCCCCGGGACAGGGACGACTATGGCTACACCTTC; D gene: TRBD1; V gene: TRBV29-1; clone size: -; J gene: TRBJ1-2
CDR3 protein: CASSLGDNQPQHF; CDR3 DNA: TGTGCCAGCAGCTTGGGCGATAATCAGCCCCAGCATTTT; D gene: -; V gene: TRBV5-6; clone size: -; J gene: TRBJ1-5
CDR3 protein: CASSFGDRTYEQYF; CDR3 DNA: TGTGCCAGCAGCTTTGGGGACAGAACCTACGAGCAGTACTTC; D gene: TRBD1; V gene: TRBV7-9; clone size: -; J gene: TRBJ2-7
CDR3 protein: CASSVPGLHTDTQYF; CDR3 DNA: TGTGCCAGCAGCGTTCCGGGACTCCACACAGATACGCAGTATTTT; D gene: -; V gene: TRBV11-2; clone size: -; J gene: TRBJ2-3
CDR3 protein: CASSGYEGFF; CDR3 DNA: TGTGCCAGCAGTGGCTACGAGGGGTTCTTC; D gene: -; V gene: TRBV2; clone size: -; J gene: TRBJ2-1
CDR3 protein: CASSMLAGGNQPQHF; CDR3 DNA: TGTGCCAGTAGTATGTTAGCAGGGGGCAATCAGCCCCAGCATTTT; D gene: -; V gene: TRBV19; clone size: -; J gene: TRBJ1-5
CDR3 protein: CASRQTDGGVQPQHF; CDR3 DNA: TGTGCCAGCAGACAAACGGATGGGGGGGTACAGCCCCAGCATTTT; D gene: -; V gene: TRBV6-1; clone size: -; J gene: TRBJ1-5
CDR3 protein: CASSVRGTDFSETQYF; CDR3 DNA: TGTGCCAGCAGCGTTAGAGGGACAGACTTTTCGGAGACCCAGTACTTC; D gene: TRBD1; V gene: TRBV9; clone size: -; J gene: TRBJ2-5
CDR3 protein: CASSEAYRGNTGELFF; CDR3 DNA: TGTGCCAGCAGTGAAGCGTACAGGGGGAACACCGGGGAGCTGTTTTTT; D gene: TRBD1; V gene: TRBV6-1; clone size: -; J gene: TRBJ2-2
CDR3 protein: CASSLVMGDEQYF; CDR3 DNA: TGTGCCAGCAGCTTAGTAATGGGGGACGAGCAGTACTTC; D gene: -; V gene: TRBV11-2; clone size: -; J gene: TRBJ2-7